The 25 T cell receptor beta chains given below trace back to one sample, sequenced in a study of T cells expressing NK-cell markers. TCRdb processed the 5' RACE reads again and assigns one entry to each CDR3 protein, with no DNA. The repertoire table contains some 390,000 distinct CDR3 sequences. Sequencing was performed on blood T cells: a sorted CD56 or NKG2C T cell subset, CD4+ or CD8+ T cells, or bulk PBMC T cells (not recorded which). These receptors all stem from a woman aged 45 to 65 in good health.

This chain links TRBV7-9 with TRBJ2-5; TCRdb proposes TRBD2, but this gene call is untestable without DNA. The CDR3 has 15 residues. Germline V gene sequence: CDR1 SEHNR, CDR2 FQNEAQ (reference sequence). CDR3 region: CASSSSGPAQETQYF.

V usage is TRBV4-1 and J usage is TRBJ2-3; TCRdb outputs TRBD2, but without DNA this stays unchecked. This CDR3 contains 16 residues. Germline CDR1 reads MGHRA; CDR2 reads YSYEKL. CDR3 sequence reads: CASSQVLAGVQNTQYF.

The CDR3 is CASGRGQVNTGELFF. This chain joins TRBV12-5 and TRBJ2-2; the TRBD1 assignment by TCRdb is unverifiable without DNA. CDR3 length: 15 amino acids. CDR1 LGHNT and CDR2 FRNRAP come from the germline V gene.

The rearrangement joins TRBV12-3 or TRBV12-4 to TRBJ1-5; checking the TCRdb D call of TRBD1 is not possible without DNA. CDR3 size: 15 residues. The CDR3 here is CASSLDRAVLQPQHF.

This chain joins TRBV25-1 and TRBJ1-2. The CDR3 runs 11 residues. CDR1 is MGHDK and CDR2 is SYGVNS in the germline V gene. This CDR3 reads CASTHGYGYTF.

This sequence joins TRBV15 and TRBJ2-1; there is no DNA to check the TCRdb D call of TRBD1. This CDR3 comprises 16 residues. Germline V gene data show CDR1 as LNHNV and CDR2 as YYDKDF (reference sequence). CDR3 amino acids: CATSRSQGFSYNEQFF.

This chain joins TRBV4-1 and TRBJ1-2; the D gene TCRdb calls, TRBD1, cannot be checked with no DNA. Germline assignment: CDR1 MGHRA and CDR2 YSYEKL. The CDR3 covers 16 residues. The CDR3 loop is CASSQERRGSGVGYTF.

The rearrangement joins TRBV5-1 to TRBJ2-3; TCRdb lists TRBD1, though no DNA is available to test this call. Germline V gene lookup returns CDR1 SGHRS and CDR2 YFSETQ. This CDR3 is 15 amino acids long. The CDR3 here is CASSLRDWGQDTQYF.

This chain links TRBV10-3 with TRBJ1-5; TCRdb names TRBD1, which stays unverified in the absence of DNA. The CDR3 extends over 14 amino acids. CDR1 ENHRY and CDR2 SYGVKD come from the germline V gene. The CDR3 region is CAISGGQGNQPQHF.

This chain connects TRBV5-1 to TRBJ2-2; TCRdb names TRBD2, which stays unverified in the absence of DNA. CDR1 is SGHRS and CDR2 is YFSETQ in the germline V gene. CDR3 length equals 16 residues. The CDR3 loop is CASSELFGLNTGELFF.

The chain is built from TRBV28 and TRBJ1-2; no DNA is available, so the TRBD1 call from TCRdb remains unchecked. CDR1 is MDHEN, CDR2 SYDVKM, per germline. The length of the CDR3 is 13 residues. CDR3 in amino acids: CASSQGTFDGYTF.

The chain combines TRBV20-1 with TRBJ2-1; lacking DNA, the TRBD1 call made by TCRdb goes unchecked. CDR1 DFQATT and CDR2 SNEGSKA come from the germline V gene (reference sequence). CDR3 length: 14 amino acids. CDR3 sequence reads: CSALDRDSYNEQFF.

The chain links TRBV15 to TRBJ2-6. The CDR3 loop spans 15 amino acids. CDR1 and CDR2 (germline): LNHNV, YYDKDF (reference sequence). The CDR3 sequence is CATSRDGQISSVLTF.

The gene calls are TRBV11-2 and TRBJ2-1. Germline loops: CDR1 SGHAT, CDR2 FQNNGV. The CDR3 is 15 amino acids. CDR3 region: CASSIVVVEHNEQFF.

J is TRBJ1-1 and V is TRBV20-1; TCRdb returns TRBD1, unconfirmable since there is no DNA. CDR3 length: 18 residues. The germline CDR1 and CDR2 sequences are DFQATT and SNEGSKA (reference sequence). Here the CDR3 reads CSARDQVMGPGRNTEAFF.

CDR3 amino acids: CASSRITPQGRDGYTF. V usage is TRBV27 and J usage is TRBJ1-2. Germline CDR1 is MNHEY and CDR2 is SMNVEV (reference sequence). CDR3 length equals 16 residues.

The gene calls are TRBV28 and TRBJ2-3; the D call from TCRdb, TRBD2, cannot be confirmed without DNA. Germline V CDR1 and CDR2: MDHEN, SYDVKM. This CDR3 is built from 16 residues. Here the CDR3 reads CASSFVREGLVDTQYF.

The chain recombines TRBV5-1 with TRBJ1-1. Germline lookup yields CDR1 SGHRS and CDR2 YFSETQ. This CDR3 is built from 14 residues. CDR3 loop: CASSLGASNTEAFF.

The V and J genes are TRBV11-2 and TRBJ2-5; TCRdb's D call, TRBD2, is unchecked because there is no DNA. Looked up from germline, CDR1 is SGHAT and CDR2 is FQNNGV. This CDR3 is built from 15 residues. This CDR3 reads CASSLGGRAEETQYF.

V and J are TRBV4-1 and TRBJ1-1. The CDR3 contains 13 residues. Germline lookup yields CDR1 MGHRA and CDR2 YSYEKL. CDR3: CASSLGSGTEAFF.

This chain links TRBV5-8 with TRBJ2-2. The CDR3 contains 13 residues. Germline assignment: CDR1 SGHTS and CDR2 YDEGEE. The CDR3 sequence: CASSLQNTGELFF.

V gene TRBV28 combines with J gene TRBJ2-6; the D call of TRBD1 rests on TCRdb alone, since no DNA is present to check it. Looked up from germline, CDR1 is MDHEN and CDR2 is SYDVKM. The CDR3 spans 13 residues. This chain's CDR3 is CASSFRTSNVLTF.

The V gene is TRBV10-1, the J gene TRBJ2-2. The CDR3 spans 14 residues. The germline V gene encodes CDR1 WNHNN and CDR2 SYGVQD (reference sequence). The CDR3: CASRATQDTGELFF.

This chain connects TRBV18 to TRBJ1-5. Germline CDR1 is KGHSH and CDR2 is LQKENI. The CDR3 has 15 residues. The CDR3 spells CASSQSRVSNQPQHF. Together with reference TRBV18 and TRBJ1-5, the CDR3 gives the full variable domain: NAGVMQNPRHLVRRRGQEARLRCSPMKGHSHVYWYRQLPEEGLKFMVYLQKENIIDESGMPKERFSAEFPKEGPSILRIQQVVRGDSAAYFCASSQSRVSNQPQHFGDGTRLSIL.

The V call is TRBV20-1, the J call TRBJ2-7; TCRdb's assignment of TRBD2 cannot be checked, as there is no DNA. Germline CDR1 DFQATT, CDR2 SNEGSKA (reference sequence). This CDR3 is built from 14 residues. The chain's CDR3 is CSAVGLAGGHEQYF.